This T cell receptor (beta chain) emerged from a study of blood T cell repertoires in COVID-19. In the study overall: Samples of COVID-19 (acute and convalescent) were obtained from the United States, Italy and Spain. Sample material is recorded as cDNA or gDNA derived from T cells, B-cell-depleted T cells, or PBMCs.

Per germline, CDR1 SEHNR and CDR2 FQNEAQ (reference sequence). Trimming at V came to 3 bases and at J to 3 bases, leaving 10 bases not matched to a gene. This CDR3 is 16 amino acids long. Two negative PCRs, clearance, or symptom resolution were required of recovered Cohort 3 donors. The method was immunoSEQ multiplex PCR; TCRdb's version includes in-frame clones alone and lacks a portion of them. This table has about 130,000 clones, 75% to 90% appearing once. Sequenced material: PBMCs or T cells enriched from blood (not recorded which). This TCR derives from a woman between 45 and 60 years old who had recovered from COVID-19. The genes are TRBV7-9 and TRBJ1-1; TRBD1 aligns across 7 bases. The CDR3 here is CASSLGQLIMDTEAFF. For the CDR3, the DNA is TGTGCCAGCAGCTTGGGACAGTTAATAATGGACACTGAAGCTTTCTTT.